This TCR beta chain is drawn from a study of T cell repertoires in cytomegalovirus infection. The CDR3 extends over 12 amino acids. Between the trimmed V and J ends, which lost 0 bases and 7 bases, there was a span of 4 bases. In germline, CDR1 is MNHNY, CDR2 SVGAGI (reference sequence). TCRdb used MiXCR to reprocess the reads, holding one entry per CDR3 protein. The data hold around 280,000 distinct CDR3 sequences, with roughly 13% observed a single time. The sequence was collected from a human donor in good health (CMV status not recorded). Some clones in this sample may be carry-over from other donors' samples. This chain connects TRBV6-6 to TRBJ2-1; D is undetermined. The sample consisted of PBMCs. The DNA of the CDR3 is TGTGCCAGCAGTTACTCGATGAATGAGCAGTTCTTC. The encoded protein is CASSYSMNEQFF.